This paragraph reports one T cell receptor beta chain. Measured with immunoSEQ multiplex PCR; TCRdb has only the in-frame clones, and not every one. The sample lists some 60,000 clones, approximately 90% occurring once. These data originate in a study of T cell changes during pregnancy in multiple sclerosis. V was pared by 6 bases and J by 0 bases, with 7 bases between. Germline V gene lookup returns CDR1 LGHNA and CDR2 YNFKEQ. CDR3 length: 13 amino acids. This TCR was recovered from a female donor in good health, enrolled as a control in a pregnancy study. This chain links TRBV4-2 with TRBJ2-3; D remains ambiguous. Sequencing used peripheral blood, obtained in the first trimester of pregnancy. This chain's CDR3 is CASRPTSTDTQYF. The CDR3 DNA reads TGTGCCAGCAGACCAACTAGCACAGATACGCAGTATTTT.